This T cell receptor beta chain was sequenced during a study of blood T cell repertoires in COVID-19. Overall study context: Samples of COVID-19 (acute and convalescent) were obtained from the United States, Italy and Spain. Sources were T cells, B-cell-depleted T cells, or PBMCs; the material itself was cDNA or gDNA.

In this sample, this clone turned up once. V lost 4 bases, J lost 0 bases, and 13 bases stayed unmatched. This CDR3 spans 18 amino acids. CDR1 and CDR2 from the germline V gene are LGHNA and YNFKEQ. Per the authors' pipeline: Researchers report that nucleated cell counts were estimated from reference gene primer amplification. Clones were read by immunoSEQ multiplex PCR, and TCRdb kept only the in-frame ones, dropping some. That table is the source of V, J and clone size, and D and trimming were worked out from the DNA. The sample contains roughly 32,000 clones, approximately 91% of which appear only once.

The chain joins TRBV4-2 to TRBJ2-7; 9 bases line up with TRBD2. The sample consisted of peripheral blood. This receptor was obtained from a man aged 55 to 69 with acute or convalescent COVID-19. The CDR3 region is CASSRTALTSGYSYEQYF. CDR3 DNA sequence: TGTGCCAGCAGCCGTACGGCCCTTACTAGCGGGTACTCCTACGAGCAGTACTTC.